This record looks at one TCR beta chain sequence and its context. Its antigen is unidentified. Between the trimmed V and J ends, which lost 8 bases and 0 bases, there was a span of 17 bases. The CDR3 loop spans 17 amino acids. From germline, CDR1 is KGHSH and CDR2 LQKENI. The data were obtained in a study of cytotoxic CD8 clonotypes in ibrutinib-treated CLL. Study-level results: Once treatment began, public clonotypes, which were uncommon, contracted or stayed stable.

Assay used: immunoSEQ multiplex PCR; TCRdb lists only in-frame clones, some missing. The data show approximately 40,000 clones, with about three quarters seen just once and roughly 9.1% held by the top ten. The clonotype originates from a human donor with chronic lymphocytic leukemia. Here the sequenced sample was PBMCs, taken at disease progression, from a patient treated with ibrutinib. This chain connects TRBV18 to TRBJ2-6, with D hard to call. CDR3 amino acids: CASASGVSNSGANVLTF. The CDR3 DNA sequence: TGTGCCAGCGCATCAGGTGTCTCCAACTCTGGGGCCAACGTCCTGACTTTC.